The next 32 T cell receptor beta chains were all read from a single sample in a study of blood T cell repertoires in COVID-19. TCRdb's table, derived via immunoSEQ multiplex PCR, lists solely in-frame clones and lacks some. This sample has roughly 400,000 clones; roughly 87% occur once, and the top ten carry 2% to 2.5%. Material: PBMCs or T cells enriched from blood (not recorded which). The receptors stem from a woman aged 40 to 55 with acute COVID-19.

The V gene is TRBV10-3, the J gene TRBJ2-5; D may be TRBD2 (5 bases). The CDR3 runs to 15 residues. Germline V CDR1 and CDR2: ENHRY, SYGVKD. Trimming shortened V by 3 bases and J by 1 base, and 12 bases separated the two germline ends. The CDR3, as DNA: TGTGCCATCAGTGATCCGACTACACCCCAAGAGACCCAGTACTTC. This gives the protein CAISDPTTPQETQYF.

This clone has only a few counts. The rearrangement links TRBV2 to TRBJ1-5; 11 bases are a match to TRBD1. The CDR3 contains 14 residues. The V gene end was trimmed by 5 bases and the J gene end by 7 bases; junction bases not matched to a gene: 4. Germline V gene data show CDR1 as SNHLY and CDR2 as FYNNEI. The CDR3 sequence: CASSRDRGVQPQHF. The DNA for the CDR3 is TGTGCCAGCAGTAGGGACAGGGGGGTGCAGCCCCAGCATTTT. Using reference TRBV2 and TRBJ1-5 for the parts outside the CDR3, the full variable domain is EPEVTQTPSHQVTQMGQEVILRCVPISNHLYFYWYRQILGQKVEFLVSFYNNEISEKSEIFDDQFSVERPDGSNFTLKIRSTKLEDSAMYFCASSRDRGVQPQHFGDGTRLSIL.

The gene calls are TRBV6-5 and TRBJ1-1, with D possibly matching TRBD1 (6 bases). CDR3 length: 15 amino acids. Germline CDR1 is MNHEY and CDR2 is SVGAGI. V lost 8 bases, J lost 4 bases, and 20 bases lay in between. CDR3 bases: TGTGCCAGCTTACTTAACAGGGTGGTCGCCACTGAAGCTTTCTTT. This encodes CASLLNRVVATEAFF.

This chain uses TRBV19 with TRBJ2-7, with 9 bases identical to TRBD1. The CDR3 runs to 16 residues. Germline CDR1 is LNHDA and CDR2 is SQIVND (reference sequence). Trimming took 2 bases from V and 2 from J; bases not matched to a gene: 7. CDR3 residues: CASSIRARDRAYEQYF. CDR3 sequence (DNA): TGTGCCAGTAGTATAAGGGCCCGGGACAGGGCCTACGAGCAGTACTTC.

V and J are TRBV6-1 and TRBJ2-3; D unclear. V was pared by 3 bases and J by 5 bases, with 9 bases between. The germline gives CDR1 MNHNS, CDR2 SASEGT. The CDR3 has 13 amino acids. DNA of the CDR3: TGTGCCAGCAGTGAGTGGGCAGAAGATACGCAGTATTTT. Amino acid sequence: CASSEWAEDTQYF.

This chain connects TRBV25-1 to TRBJ1-1; 8 bases are shared with TRBD1. Germline V gene lookup returns CDR1 MGHDK and CDR2 SYGVNS. Losses at the gene ends were 7 bases for V and 3 bases for J; bases not matched to a gene: 10. CDR3 length: 15 residues. The DNA of the CDR3 is TGTGCCAGCAATCCCCGGACAGGGTTCGACACTGAAGCTTTCTTT. It translates to CASNPRTGFDTEAFF.

The chain couples TRBV6-5 to TRBJ2-5; TRBD1 aligns across 7 bases. Germline CDR1 and CDR2: MNHEY and SVGAGI. The CDR3 is made up of 14 amino acids. After removal of 5 bases from V and 6 bases from J, the junction contained 9 bases not matched to a gene. The CDR3 nucleotides read TGTGCCAGCAGTCCCCCGACAGGGCTAAAGACCCAGTACTTC. It encodes CASSPPTGLKTQYF.

The chain links TRBV24-1 to TRBJ2-7; TRBD1 agrees at 8 bases. Germline CDR1 KGHDR, CDR2 SFDVKD. J gave up 5 bases and V 12 bases, and 8 bases lay outside the gene matches. The CDR3 has 12 residues. CDR3 sequence: CASIKQGDEQYF. Here the CDR3 DNA reads TGTGCCTCCATTAAACAGGGGGACGAGCAGTACTTC.

The chain joins TRBV6-5 to TRBJ2-2; D gene uncertain. The CDR3 is 16 residues long. The V gene's germline CDR1 is MNHEY and CDR2 SVGAGI. Trimming shortened V by 2 bases and J by 4 bases, and 14 bases separated the two germline ends. The CDR3 sequence is CASSYPATPGTGELFF. DNA of the CDR3: TGTGCCAGCAGTTACCCCGCGACACCCGGCACCGGGGAGCTGTTTTTT.

V and J are TRBV27 and TRBJ1-1; D call uncertain. Trimming removed 6 bases at V and 4 bases at J, with 15 bases between. This CDR3 contains 14 residues. From germline, CDR1 is MNHEY and CDR2 SMNVEV (reference sequence). The CDR3 DNA reads TGTGCCAGCAGCCCCCAAGGGCGGGGCACTGAAGCTTTCTTT. This encodes CASSPQGRGTEAFF.

V and J are TRBV10-3 and TRBJ1-1; a possible D gene is TRBD1 (5 bases). V lost 4 bases and J 1 base, leaving 13 bases between the germline ends. The CDR3 length is 15 residues. CDR1 and CDR2 from the germline V gene are ENHRY and SYGVKD. The CDR3 here is CAISASTGENTEAFF. The DNA of the CDR3 is TGTGCCATCAGTGCATCCACGGGGGAGAACACTGAAGCTTTCTTT.

The rearrangement uses TRBV7-6 and TRBJ2-7; a weak D match, TRBD2 (5 bases). The germline V gene encodes CDR1 SGHVS and CDR2 FNYEAQ. The CDR3 runs 12 residues. V was trimmed by 5 bases and J by 7 bases, leaving 12 bases between them. CDR3 in DNA: TGTGCCAGCAGCCGGCTAGCTCGAGAGCAGTACTTC. It yields the protein CASSRLAREQYF.

V usage is TRBV19 and J usage is TRBJ2-5; a possible D gene is TRBD2 (6 bases). The germline CDR1 and CDR2 sequences are LNHDA and SQIVND (reference sequence). The ends were cut back, 3 bases at V and 3 bases at J, with 8 bases in the middle. The CDR3 contains 13 residues. DNA of the CDR3: TGTGCCAGTAGTATGAGACTAGAAGAGACCCAGTACTTC. Encoded protein: CASSMRLEETQYF.

The table lists this clone with a count of one. V usage is TRBV5-1 and J usage is TRBJ2-6; no definite D call. V shed 4 bases and J shed 0 bases, with 5 bases lying between them. This CDR3 region has 14 residues. Germline CDR1 reads SGHRS; CDR2 reads YFSETQ. The CDR3 here is CASSPVSGANVLTF. As DNA, the CDR3 is TGCGCCAGCAGCCCGGTCTCTGGGGCCAACGTCCTGACTTTC.

The V call is TRBV7-2, the J call TRBJ1-1; 10 bases fit TRBD1. The CDR3 totals 15 residues. Germline trimming cut 5 bases from V and 5 bases from J; bases unmatched to any gene: 8. Germline V gene lookup returns CDR1 SGHTA and CDR2 FQGNSA. CDR3 loop: CASSGTGTGATEAFF. DNA for the CDR3: TGTGCCAGCAGCGGAACCGGGACAGGGGCGACTGAAGCTTTCTTT.

This clone appeared a single time. The J gene is TRBJ1-1, the V gene TRBV27; tentatively, D is TRBD1 (5 bases). V lost 8 bases to trimming and J lost 1 base, with 14 bases between them. The CDR3 consists of 14 residues. Per germline, CDR1 MNHEY and CDR2 SMNVEV (reference sequence). The CDR3 region is CASGARGGNTEAFF. The CDR3 DNA reads as TGTGCCAGCGGAGCTCGGGGGGGGAACACTGAAGCTTTCTTT.

This clone appeared a single time. The chain recombines TRBV10-1 with TRBJ2-3, with TRBD1 matching over 10 bases. Losses at the gene ends were 6 bases for V and 4 bases for J; bases not matched to a gene: 7. CDR1 is WNHNN, CDR2 SYGVQD, per germline (reference sequence). This CDR3 has 15 amino acids. The CDR3 reads CASSRGQGVADTQYF. CDR3 nucleotide sequence: TGCGCCAGCAGCCGAGGACAGGGGGTAGCAGATACGCAGTATTTT.

The J gene is TRBJ2-5, the V gene TRBV5-1; TRBD2 matches 11 bases. Germline values: CDR1 SGHRS, CDR2 YFSETQ. This CDR3 is built from 17 residues. J lost 6 bases, V lost 5 bases, and 15 bases had no gene match. The CDR3 nucleotides are TGCGCCAGCAGGGAGGGGACTAGCGGCCCGAAGATGAAGACCCAGTACTTC. Its protein product is CASREGTSGPKMKTQYF.

The chain has TRBV6-4 and TRBJ2-1, with D perhaps matching TRBD2 (5 bases). The CDR3 length is 15 residues. V was trimmed by 6 bases and J by 7 bases, leaving 19 bases between them. CDR1 is MRHNA and CDR2 is SNTAGT in the germline V gene. The CDR3: CASSPQAVSLNEQFF. CDR3 sequence (DNA): TGTGCCAGCAGCCCCCAAGCGGTTAGTTTGAATGAGCAGTTCTTC.

The V gene is TRBV5-1, the J gene TRBJ2-5; D possibly corresponds to TRBD2 (6 bases). Trimming shortened V by 7 bases and J by 4 bases, and 20 bases separated the two germline ends. The CDR3 sequence is 15 residues long. Germline loops: CDR1 SGHRS, CDR2 YFSETQ. The CDR3 coding sequence is TGCGCCAGCGGAAGAGTCGGGGGTGGTGGAGAGACCCAGTACTTC. This encodes CASGRVGGGGETQYF.

CDR3 in DNA: TGTGCCAGTAGTGTCTCCGGGACAGAGGGGACCCAGTACTTC. Protein product: CASSVSGTEGTQYF. The chain couples TRBV19 to TRBJ2-5, with 7 bases aligning to TRBD1. After removal of 5 bases from V and 7 bases from J, the junction contained 10 bases not matched to a gene. The CDR3 runs 14 residues. Per the germline V gene, CDR1 is LNHDA and CDR2 is SQIVND (reference sequence).

The chain carries TRBV9 and TRBJ1-6; the match to TRBD1 covers 10 bases. Germline trimming cut 5 bases from V and 0 bases from J; bases unmatched to any gene: 2. CDR3 length: 16 amino acids. Looked up from germline, CDR1 is SGDLS and CDR2 is YYNGEE. CDR3 nucleotide sequence: TGTGCCAGCAGGGGACAGGGGAACTCCTATAATTCACCCCTCCACTTT. Its protein product is CASRGQGNSYNSPLHF.

The V gene is TRBV29-1, the J gene TRBJ2-3; 8 nucleotides align to TRBD2. The CDR3 contains 13 residues. Germline V gene sequence: CDR1 SQVTM, CDR2 ANQGSEA. The V gene end was trimmed by 5 bases and the J gene end by 6 bases; junction bases not matched to a gene: 7. CDR3 DNA sequence: TGCAGCGTTTTAACGGGGGGGACGGATACGCAGTATTTT. Amino acid sequence: CSVLTGGTDTQYF.

CDR3 sequence (DNA): TGTGCCAGCAGTGAAACAGATTCCGAGGAGACCCAGTACTTC. Its translation is CASSETDSEETQYF. The V call is TRBV6-1, the J call TRBJ2-5, with D uncertain. The germline V and J ends were trimmed by 2 bases and 5 bases, with 12 bases remaining between them. The CDR3 extends over 14 amino acids. CDR1 and CDR2 (germline): MNHNS, SASEGT.

CDR3 nucleotide sequence: TGTGCCAGCAGCGTAGGCAGGGAACCAGGCTACGAGCAGTACTTC. Translation gives CASSVGREPGYEQYF. The chain combines TRBV9 with TRBJ2-7; D possibly corresponds to TRBD1 (5 bases). CDR3 length: 15 residues. Deletions cut 0 bases from V and 3 bases from J, with 13 bases between. Germline V gene data show CDR1 as SGDLS and CDR2 as YYNGEE.

This chain uses TRBV20-1 with TRBJ2-1; no clear D gene. The V gene lost 3 bases and the J gene lost 5 bases, with 8 bases spanning the gap. This CDR3 is built from 12 residues. Germline V gene data show CDR1 as DFQATT and CDR2 as SNEGSKA (reference sequence). The CDR3 sequence is CSASPRDNEQFF. The CDR3 DNA is TGCAGTGCTAGTCCTCGGGACAATGAGCAGTTCTTC.

This sequence joins TRBV7-8 and TRBJ2-5, with 7 nucleotides matching TRBD1. V dropped 4 bases and J dropped 3; count of bases not matched to a gene: 5. The CDR3 consists of 14 residues. Germline V gene lookup returns CDR1 SGHVS and CDR2 FQNEAQ. CDR3 coding DNA: TGTGCCAGCAGCTCGTGGGACAGAGAAGAGACCCAGTACTTC. As protein: CASSSWDREETQYF.

J is TRBJ2-6 and V is TRBV9; 7 bases match TRBD1. From germline, CDR1 is SGDLS and CDR2 YYNGEE. The CDR3 covers 16 residues. The J segment lost 4 bases and the V segment lost 0 bases, leaving 4 bases of the junction unmatched. CDR3 in amino acids: CASSVETGNGANVLTF. CDR3 bases: TGTGCCAGCAGCGTAGAGACAGGGAACGGGGCCAACGTCCTGACTTTC.

This clone was seen once. J is TRBJ2-3 and V is TRBV19; 8 nucleotides line up with TRBD1. In germline, CDR1 is LNHDA, CDR2 SQIVND (reference sequence). The V and J ends lost 5 bases and 1 base, in that order; junction bases with no gene match: 8. The CDR3 runs 16 residues. The CDR3 spells CASSDYRGSGTDTQYF. The DNA for the CDR3 is TGTGCCAGTAGTGACTACAGGGGGTCTGGCACAGATACGCAGTATTTT.

The rearrangement links TRBV25-1 to TRBJ1-1; D remains ambiguous. The CDR3 spans 14 residues. Germline V gives CDR1 MGHDK, CDR2 SYGVNS. Trimming pared 6 bases from V and 4 bases from J, leaving 15 bases between. The CDR3 DNA sequence: TGTGCCAGCAGCGTATCCCCGTTGAGCACTGAAGCTTTCTTT. This translates into CASSVSPLSTEAFF.

The chain combines TRBV5-1 with TRBJ2-5, with 9 bases that match TRBD2. The V segment lost 2 bases and the J segment 4 bases; nucleotides outside the gene matches: 3. The germline gives CDR1 SGHRS, CDR2 YFSETQ. The CDR3 is made up of 14 amino acids. CDR3 region: CASSFSGGGETQYF. The CDR3 region has the DNA TGCGCCAGCAGCTTTAGCGGGGGTGGAGAGACCCAGTACTTC.

V is TRBV2 and J is TRBJ2-7, with 7 bases lining up with TRBD1. The germline gives CDR1 SNHLY, CDR2 FYNNEI. V lost 3 bases and J lost 1; bases outside the gene matches: 0. The CDR3 has 13 residues. CDR3 sequence: CASSEGQSYEQYF. The CDR3 DNA reads as TGTGCCAGCAGTGAGGGACAGTCCTACGAGCAGTACTTC.